Sequencing of this TCR beta chain was carried out in a study of cytomegalovirus exposure and HLA in healthy donors. Turning to the study itself: Samples from HLA-typed donors yielded about 85 million unique TCRs in an early data release.

This clone came up once. Its matching antigen is unknown. Amplification used 60 Vbeta primers and 13 Jbeta primers. Here immunoSEQ multiplex PCR was the method, and the copy in TCRdb shows in-frame clones only, minus some. The profile shows 130,000 to 150,000 clones, approximately 80% of them singletons. Per the germline V gene, CDR1 is SEHNR and CDR2 is FQNEAQ (reference sequence). The CDR3 runs to 15 residues. V lost 0 bases and J lost 5; bases outside the gene matches: 3. Regarding the study as a whole: 87-base-pair reads could not separate some V segments, including TRBV6-2 and TRBV6-3. Later analysis placed DRB1 highest and HLA-C lowest in TCR association rates, which differed by HLA locus.

The TCR originated in a man aged 18 to 30 in good health and CMV-seronegative. The sequencing input was PBMCs. The V call is TRBV7-9, the J call TRBJ2-1; 8 nucleotides align to TRBD1. The CDR3 loop is CASSLAQGAHNEQFF. The CDR3 DNA reads as TGTGCCAGCAGCTTAGCGCAGGGGGCCCACAATGAGCAGTTCTTC. Full variable domain (remainder filled in from reference TRBV7-9 and TRBJ2-1): DTGVSQNPRHKITKRGQNVTFRCDPISEHNRLYWYRQTLGQGPEFLTYFQNEAQLEKSRLLSDRFSAERPKGSFSTLEIQRTEQGDSAMYLCASSLAQGAHNEQFFGPGTRLTVL.